The clone carrying this TCR beta chain came up many times. Antigen unknown. MiXCR was run by TCRdb on the 5' RACE reads, yielding one entry per CDR3 protein. The sample consists of roughly 690,000 distinct CDR3 sequences, approximately 6.1% of them appearing once. This sample stems from a study of identical twins. Study-level results: It was possible that invariant MAIT and iNKT cells partly confounded the zero-insertion analyses. Modeled out-of-frame TCR alpha sharing in monozygotic twins fell below observed levels. Insertion counts were lower in abundant cord blood beta clonotypes, a trend that memory repertoires did not show.

The length of the CDR3 is 11 residues. V was cut by 6 bases and J by 4 bases, with 4 bases left in between. The sequence came from a man younger than 30 in good health. The chain joins TRBV12-3 or TRBV12-4 to TRBJ1-3; D is uncertain. The sample comprised naive T cells sorted from blood. The CDR3 loop is CASSRGNTIYF. The CDR3 nucleotides are TGTGCCAGCAGCCGAGGAAACACCATATATTTT.